These 29 T cell receptor beta chains were all obtained from the same sample, sequenced in a study of T-cell reconstitution after alpha-beta-depleted transplantation in children. It was with unique molecular identifiers that the TCRbeta library was prepared. TCRdb re-analysed the PCR reads in MiXCR, keeping a single row per CDR3 protein. This table has 260,000 or so distinct CDR3 sequences, approximately 12% appearing once. This sample comprised PBMCs from the stem cell graft donor, obtained from the stem cell graft. These receptors came from a human donor who donated a stem cell graft to a child with acute lymphoblastic leukemia.

This clonotype was counted many times. The V call is TRBV7-9, the J call TRBJ2-7; tentatively, D is TRBD2 (6 bases). Germline CDR1 and CDR2: SEHNR and FQNEAQ (reference sequence). The CDR3 length is 12 residues. V lost 8 bases and J lost 2, with 10 bases in between. In DNA form, the CDR3 reads TGTGCCAGCGGGGCGGGGACCTACGAGCAGTACTTC. Residues: CASGAGTYEQYF.

This clonotype was recorded many times. The chain couples TRBV20-1 to TRBJ2-2, with D perhaps TRBD1 (5 bases). Trimming took 0 bases from V and 5 from J, leaving 7 bases between them. The CDR3 is 13 residues long. Per germline, CDR1 DFQATT and CDR2 SNEGSKA (reference sequence). CDR3: CSARDQGTGELFF. CDR3 sequence (DNA): TGCAGTGCTAGAGATCAGGGAACCGGGGAGCTGTTTTTT.

This clonotype was found many times. The chain links TRBV12-3 or TRBV12-4 to TRBJ2-3; D gene ambiguous. CDR3 length: 15 amino acids. Trimming shortened V by 1 base and J by 4 bases, and 12 bases separated the two germline ends. The CDR3 bases are TGTGCCAGCAGTTTAGGTCATGCGGCGGCAGATACGCAGTATTTT. It is translated as CASSLGHAAADTQYF.

This clonotype was seen many times. This chain uses TRBV9 with TRBJ2-3; tentative D call: TRBD2 (6 bases). The CDR3 sequence is 14 residues long. The V gene's germline CDR1 is SGDLS and CDR2 YYNGEE. The V end lost 3 bases, the J end lost 2 bases, and 10 bases lay between the germline ends. The CDR3 nucleotides read TGTGCCAGCAGCGCTCCGGGGGTCACAGATACGCAGTATTTT. Translation: CASSAPGVTDTQYF.

This clonotype was counted at least ten times. The chain employs TRBV12-3 or TRBV12-4 and TRBJ2-2; perhaps TRBD1 as D (5 bases). V was pared by 6 bases and J by 3 bases, with 11 bases between. The CDR3 contains 14 residues. For the CDR3, the DNA is TGTGCCAGCAGGGGCAGGGTCCACACCGGGGAGCTGTTTTTT. It is translated as CASRGRVHTGELFF.

The chain recombines TRBV7-8 with TRBJ1-5; maybe TRBD1 (5 bases). This CDR3 has 13 amino acids. With 5 bases removed from V and 11 bases from J, the gap between germline ends came to 16 bases. Germline V CDR1 and CDR2: SGHVS, FQNEAQ. The CDR3 region is CASSPEWGRAQHF. In nucleotides, the CDR3 is TGTGCCAGCAGCCCCGAGTGGGGGAGGGCCCAGCATTTT.

This clonotype was detected ten times or more. V gene TRBV10-3 combines with J gene TRBJ2-1, with D unclear. Trimming removed 0 bases from V and 4 bases from J, with 10 bases in between. Germline values: CDR1 ENHRY, CDR2 SYGVKD. The CDR3 spans 15 residues. DNA for the CDR3: TGTGCCATCAGTGAGTCGAACCGCATATACAATGAGCAGTTCTTC. Translated, it gives CAISESNRIYNEQFF.

There are many counts of this clonotype. V gene TRBV20-1 combines with J gene TRBJ2-7, with D maybe TRBD1 (6 bases). Germline V CDR1 and CDR2: DFQATT, SNEGSKA (reference sequence). Trimming took off 5 bases at V and 1 base at J, with 15 bases between the two ends. The CDR3 has 14 amino acids. CDR3 in amino acids: CSARPGHGSYEQYF. The CDR3 DNA sequence: TGCAGTGCTCGTCCGGGACACGGATCCTACGAGCAGTACTTC.

This clonotype was counted at least ten times. The chain has TRBV7-2 and TRBJ2-6, with D possibly matching TRBD2 (5 bases). This CDR3 contains 17 residues. V dropped 5 bases and J dropped 1 base, with 15 bases sitting between them. The V gene's germline CDR1 is SGHTA and CDR2 FQGNSA. The CDR3 loop reads CASSLSILASGANVLTF. DNA for the CDR3: TGTGCCAGCAGCCTCTCTATCCTAGCATCTGGGGCCAACGTCCTGACTTTC.

This clonotype has ten or more counts. The chain combines TRBV4-3 with TRBJ2-7; D perhaps matches TRBD2 (6 bases). The V end lost 4 bases, the J end lost 0 bases, and 13 bases lay between the germline ends. This CDR3 is 15 amino acids long. Germline CDR1 reads LGHNA; CDR2 reads YSLEER. The CDR3, as DNA: TGCGCCAGCAGCCCCGGGGCGGGGAACTCCTACGAGCAGTACTTC. Translated: CASSPGAGNSYEQYF.

The chain joins TRBV7-9 to TRBJ2-1; no reliable D call. Germline lookup yields CDR1 SEHNR and CDR2 FQNEAQ (reference sequence). V shed 2 bases and J shed 10 bases, with 9 bases lying between them. The CDR3 has 12 amino acids. CDR3 nucleotide sequence: TGTGCCAGCAGCTTAAACCAGCGCGAGCAGTTCTTC. This encodes CASSLNQREQFF.

This clonotype was seen ten or more times. The chain employs TRBV28 and TRBJ2-2, with D unclear. Trimming stripped 8 bases from V and 6 bases from J, with 13 bases between. Looked up from germline, CDR1 is MDHEN and CDR2 is SYDVKM. This CDR3 contains 13 residues. The CDR3 coding sequence is TGTGCCAGCGTCGGTATTTCCCCCGGGGAGCTGTTTTTT. Its protein product is CASVGISPGELFF.

The sample holds many counts of this clonotype. The chain recombines TRBV11-2 with TRBJ2-4; D is unresolved. This CDR3 region has 18 residues. V was shortened by 0 bases and J by 4 bases, with 19 bases between the two germline ends. Germline CDR1 and CDR2: SGHAT and FQNNGV. CDR3 sequence (DNA): TGTGCCAGCAGCTTAGACGGCCGGTCGATGATCTTGAAAAACATTCAGTACTTC. This gives the protein CASSLDGRSMILKNIQYF. The variable domain in full, completed from reference TRBV11-2 and TRBJ2-4, reads EAGVAQSPRYKIIEKRQSVAFWCNPISGHATLYWYQQILGQGPKLLIQFQNNGVVDDSQLPKDRFSAERLKGVDSTLKIQPAKLEDSAVYLCASSLDGRSMILKNIQYFGAGTRLSVL.

V is TRBV25-1 and J is TRBJ2-2; TRBD2 matches 16 bases. Germline V gene sequence: CDR1 MGHDK, CDR2 SYGVNS. Trimming cost V 6 bases and J 7 bases; bases outside gene matches: 5. This CDR3 has 16 residues. The CDR3, as DNA: TGTGCCAGCAGCGGGACTAGCGGGAGGGCCGGCGGGGAGCTGTTTTTT. Translation gives CASSGTSGRAGGELFF.

The table lists this clonotype with many counts. V is TRBV20-1 and J is TRBJ1-5, with 7 bases aligning to TRBD1. The germline CDR1 and CDR2 sequences are DFQATT and SNEGSKA (reference sequence). V lost 3 bases and J lost 0; bases outside the gene matches: 2. The CDR3 length is 14 residues. For the CDR3, the DNA is TGCAGTGCTAGGACAGGGAGTAGCAATCAGCCCCAGCATTTT. It translates to CSARTGSSNQPQHF.

The V gene is TRBV6-1, the J gene TRBJ2-1, with 8 bases matching TRBD2. Germline trimming cut 5 bases from V and 4 bases from J; bases unmatched to any gene: 13. CDR3 size: 17 residues. CDR1 MNHNS and CDR2 SASEGT come from the germline V gene. The CDR3, as DNA: TGTGCCAGCAGTCCCCGGGTAGCGGGGCCGGGATACAATGAGCAGTTCTTC. As protein: CASSPRVAGPGYNEQFF.

In its sample, this clonotype was seen many times. The chain is built from TRBV2 and TRBJ1-3; TRBD1 matches 8 bases. Trimming cost V 4 bases and J 3 bases; bases outside gene matches: 11. CDR1 is SNHLY, CDR2 FYNNEI, per germline. CDR3 length equals 17 residues. DNA for the CDR3: TGTGCCAGCAGTGGTTTCCGGGACAGGTTTGGTGGAAACACCATATATTTT. This encodes CASSGFRDRFGGNTIYF.

This clonotype was seen many times. The genes are TRBV7-9 and TRBJ2-7; D remains unclear. CDR1 and CDR2 (germline): SEHNR, FQNEAQ (reference sequence). The CDR3 has 16 amino acids. V lost 1 base and J lost 4, with 17 bases in between. CDR3: CASSLGGTPRNYEQYF. The CDR3 coding sequence is TGTGCCAGCAGCTTAGGGGGAACTCCAAGAAATTACGAGCAGTACTTC.

This clonotype was counted ten times or more. The DNA for the CDR3 is TGTGCCAGCAGGCAGGGGGCCTACGAGCAGTACTTC. Amino acids: CASRQGAYEQYF. The chain couples TRBV28 to TRBJ2-7, with 7 bases fitting TRBD1. From germline, CDR1 is MDHEN and CDR2 SYDVKM. This CDR3 comprises 12 residues. V gave up 6 bases and J gave up 2 bases; unmatched junction bases: 1.

This clonotype was detected ten times or more. The chain's CDR3 is CASSARTGPTGELFF. Written as DNA, the CDR3 is TGTGCCAGCAGCGCTAGGACAGGGCCCACCGGGGAGCTGTTTTTT. The V and J genes are TRBV9 and TRBJ2-2; 8 bases fit TRBD1. The CDR3 is made up of 15 amino acids. Germline V lookup: CDR1 SGDLS, CDR2 YYNGEE. V lost 3 bases to trimming and J lost 4 bases; unmatched junction nucleotides: 5.

This clonotype was recorded many times. V usage is TRBV6-2 or TRBV6-3 and J usage is TRBJ2-6, with 8 bases lining up with TRBD1. The germline V gene encodes CDR1 MNHEY and CDR2 SVGEGT. Unmatched junction bases numbered 3, after V lost 0 bases and J lost 2 bases. This CDR3 spans 17 amino acids. The CDR3 bases are TGTGCCAGCAGTTACTCGAGGACAGGGACTGGGGCCAACGTCCTGACTTTC. Its translation is CASSYSRTGTGANVLTF.

In its sample, this clonotype was seen many times. The CDR3 DNA reads TGTGCCAGCAGTACCGACACAGGATTCGATGGCTACACCTTC. Its translation: CASSTDTGFDGYTF. The chain has TRBV6-2 or TRBV6-3 and TRBJ1-2; TRBD1 is a possible D gene (5 bases). There are 14 residues in the CDR3. V was cut by 5 bases and J by 6 bases, with 16 bases left in between. Germline V gene lookup returns CDR1 MNHEY and CDR2 SVGEGT.

The sample holds many counts of this clonotype. The chain links TRBV10-3 to TRBJ2-5, with TRBD2 identical over 11 bases. The CDR3 runs 21 residues. Unmatched junction bases numbered 24, after V lost 5 bases and J lost 4 bases. Germline CDR1 is ENHRY and CDR2 is SYGVKD. The CDR3 spells CAISLTRPLAGVKQGGETQYF. DNA of the CDR3: TGTGCCATCAGTTTAACCCGACCACTAGCGGGGGTAAAGCAAGGAGGAGAGACCCAGTACTTC.

This clonotype occurred many times. The chain is built from TRBV5-1 and TRBJ1-2; the match to TRBD1 covers 8 bases. V lost 0 bases to trimming and J lost 7 bases; unmatched junction nucleotides: 5. This CDR3 is built from 14 residues. Germline values: CDR1 SGHRS, CDR2 YFSETQ. The CDR3 sequence: CASSLGQGYGGYTF. The CDR3 bases are TGCGCCAGCAGCTTGGGACAGGGGTATGGTGGCTACACCTTC.

There are many counts of this clonotype. J is TRBJ2-2 and V is TRBV14; no clear D. Germline V gene sequence: CDR1 SGHDN, CDR2 FVKESK. This CDR3 has 14 amino acids. Trimming removed 1 base at V and 5 bases at J, with 8 bases between. CDR3 sequence reads: CASSQVLRTGELFF. The DNA of the CDR3 is TGTGCCAGCAGCCAAGTTCTCAGGACCGGGGAGCTGTTTTTT.

Many counts were recorded for this clonotype. This chain uses TRBV7-9 with TRBJ1-4; TRBD1 might be the D (5 bases). CDR3 length equals 15 residues. CDR1 and CDR2 from the germline V gene are SEHNR and FQNEAQ (reference sequence). V was cut by 5 bases and J by 6 bases, with 16 bases left in between. The CDR3 here is CASSDLRGEDEKLFF. The DNA for the CDR3 is TGTGCCAGCAGCGATTTAAGAGGGGAGGATGAAAAACTGTTTTTT.

Many counts were recorded for this clonotype. The V and J genes are TRBV6-2 or TRBV6-3 and TRBJ1-5; D unresolved. Trimming shortened V by 6 bases and J by 3 bases, and 15 bases separated the two germline ends. This CDR3 region has 15 residues. Per germline, CDR1 MNHEY and CDR2 SVGEGT. The CDR3 spells CASSIEAGHNQPQHF. The DNA for the CDR3 is TGTGCCAGCAGCATCGAGGCGGGCCACAATCAGCCCCAGCATTTT.

This clonotype has ten or more counts. The chain uses TRBV6-5 and TRBJ1-5, with D perhaps matching TRBD1 (5 bases). The CDR3 totals 15 residues. CDR1 is MNHEY, CDR2 SVGAGI, per germline. V was trimmed by 0 bases and J by 4 bases, leaving 10 bases between them. CDR3 DNA: TGTGCCAGCAGTTACTCCAGGGCGAGGAATCAGCCCCAGCATTTT. It specifies CASSYSRARNQPQHF.

At least ten counts were recorded for this clonotype. V and J are TRBV12-3 or TRBV12-4 and TRBJ2-1; 10 nucleotides line up with TRBD2. The V segment lost 2 bases and the J segment 14 bases; nucleotides outside the gene matches: 9. The CDR3 extends over 14 amino acids. CDR3 bases: TGTGCCAGCAGTTTATCCCCTAGCGGGGGTCCCGAGTTCTTC. Protein sequence: CASSLSPSGGPEFF.